This entry features one T cell receptor beta chain sequence. Its specificity is not known. Preparation of the TCRbeta library used unique molecular identifiers. One entry per CDR3 protein results from TCRdb running MiXCR on the PCR reads. The repertoire holds 600,000 or so distinct CDR3 sequences, with 23% as singletons. CDR3 length: 12 residues. Trimming took off 6 bases at V and 4 bases at J, with 8 bases between the two ends. This sample is part of a study of T-cell reconstitution after alpha-beta-depleted transplantation in children. Whole-study results and caveats: The study reportedly traced alpha-beta T cells about two months after transplant to several hundred expanded graft clones.

This clonotype was obtained from a boy under two years old who had a stem cell transplant for acute myeloid leukemia, so the T cells may come from the graft donor. Sequencing used PBMCs, mostly from graft donor cells, obtained 360 days after TCRalphabeta/CD19-depleted stem cell transplant. The chain has TRBV12-3 or TRBV12-4 and TRBJ2-3; D is unclear. The CDR3 nucleotides are TGTGCCAGCAGCATAGGTTCAGATACGCAGTATTTT. Residues: CASSIGSDTQYF.